The T cell receptor (beta chain) under discussion was sequenced for a study of cytomegalovirus exposure and HLA in healthy donors. The sample holds a few counts of this clone. As yet, its antigen is unknown. A multiplex PCR was run with 60 Vbeta primers and 13 Jbeta primers. Produced via immunoSEQ multiplex PCR; TCRdb's table is partial and in-frame only. Seen here are approximately 130,000 clones, 6.5% to 9.5% observed once, and the top ten hold around 6%. Findings and caveats of the study: Rare sequences made up most TCRs, while some public TCRs were found in many donors. TCR beta chain V- and J-gene trimming was linked, in a later analysis, to a missense variant in DCLRE1C. Follow-up analysis found HLA locus-dependent TCR association rates, highest for DRB1 and lowest for HLA-C. Cytomegalovirus status was reportedly diagnosed by the classifier with high specificity and sensitivity.

The CDR3 has 17 residues. Germline lookup yields CDR1 LNHDA and CDR2 SQIVND (reference sequence). Trimming cost V 1 base and J 0 bases, with 15 bases left between them. The TCR comes from a woman in her 40s in good health and CMV-seropositive. The sequenced sample consisted of PBMCs. The gene calls are TRBV19 and TRBJ1-1; TRBD1 is a possible D gene (6 bases). CDR3: CASSIGKGAGVNTEAFF. CDR3 bases: TGTGCCAGTAGTATAGGAAAAGGGGCAGGGGTGAACACTGAAGCTTTCTTT.